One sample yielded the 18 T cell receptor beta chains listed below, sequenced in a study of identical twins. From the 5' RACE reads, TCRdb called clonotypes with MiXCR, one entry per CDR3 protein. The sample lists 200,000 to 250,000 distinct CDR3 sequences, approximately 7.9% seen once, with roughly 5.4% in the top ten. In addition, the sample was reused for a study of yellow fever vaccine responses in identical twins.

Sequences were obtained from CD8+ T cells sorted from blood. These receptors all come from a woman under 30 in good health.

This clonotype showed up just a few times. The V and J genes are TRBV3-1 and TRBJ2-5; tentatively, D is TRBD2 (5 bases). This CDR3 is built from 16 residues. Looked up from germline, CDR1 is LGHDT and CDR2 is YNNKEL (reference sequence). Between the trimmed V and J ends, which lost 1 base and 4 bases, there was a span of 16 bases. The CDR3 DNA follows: TGTGCCAGCAGCCAAGGGCAAGGGAGTCGCCCAGAGACCCAGTACTTC. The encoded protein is CASSQGQGSRPETQYF.

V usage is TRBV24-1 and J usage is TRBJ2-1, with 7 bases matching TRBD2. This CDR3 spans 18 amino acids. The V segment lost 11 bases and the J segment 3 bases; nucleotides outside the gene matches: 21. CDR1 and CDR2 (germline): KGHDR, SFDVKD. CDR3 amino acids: CASSITAGRDYHYNEQFF. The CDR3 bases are TGTGCCAGTAGTATAACGGCCGGAAGGGACTACCACTACAATGAGCAGTTCTTC.

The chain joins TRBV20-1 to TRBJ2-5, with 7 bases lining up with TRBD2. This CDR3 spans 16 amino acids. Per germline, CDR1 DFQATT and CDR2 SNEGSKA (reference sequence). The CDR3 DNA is TGCAGCGGCATGGACCCTGAGCGGGACCTGCAAGAGACCCAGTACTTC. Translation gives CSGMDPERDLQETQYF.

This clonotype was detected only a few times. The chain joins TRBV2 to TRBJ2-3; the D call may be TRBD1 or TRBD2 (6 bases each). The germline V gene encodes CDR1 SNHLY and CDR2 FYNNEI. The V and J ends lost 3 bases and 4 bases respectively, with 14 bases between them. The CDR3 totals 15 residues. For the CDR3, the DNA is TGTGCCAGCAGTGACTTCCGGGGGCGACCAGATACGCAGTATTTT. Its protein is CASSDFRGRPDTQYF.

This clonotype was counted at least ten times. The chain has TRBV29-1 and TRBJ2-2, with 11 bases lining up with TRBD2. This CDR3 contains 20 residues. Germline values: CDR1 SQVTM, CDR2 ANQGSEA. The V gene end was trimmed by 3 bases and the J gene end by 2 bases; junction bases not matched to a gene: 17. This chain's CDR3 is CSVETTVRLAGNRNTGELFF. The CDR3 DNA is TGCAGCGTTGAGACCACCGTGAGACTAGCGGGGAACCGAAACACCGGGGAGCTGTTTTTT.

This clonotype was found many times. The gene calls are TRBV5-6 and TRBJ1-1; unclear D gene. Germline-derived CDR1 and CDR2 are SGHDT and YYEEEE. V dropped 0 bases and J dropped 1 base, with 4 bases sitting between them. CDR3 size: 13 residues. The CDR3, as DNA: TGTGCCAGCAGCTTGGGGTGGAACACTGAAGCTTTCTTT. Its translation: CASSLGWNTEAFF.

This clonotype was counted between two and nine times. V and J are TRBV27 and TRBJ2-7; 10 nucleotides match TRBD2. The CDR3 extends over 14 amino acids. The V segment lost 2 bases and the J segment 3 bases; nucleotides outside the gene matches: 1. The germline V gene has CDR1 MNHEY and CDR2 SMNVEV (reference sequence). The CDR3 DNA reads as TGTGCCAGCAGTTTAGCTAGCGGGGGCTACGAGCAGTACGTC. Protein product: CASSLASGGYEQYV.

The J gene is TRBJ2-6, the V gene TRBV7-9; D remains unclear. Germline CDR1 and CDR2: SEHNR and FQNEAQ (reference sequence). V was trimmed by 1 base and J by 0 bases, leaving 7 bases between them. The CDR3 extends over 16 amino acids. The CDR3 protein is CASSLDGVSGANVLTF. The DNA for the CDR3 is TGTGCCAGCAGCTTAGACGGTGTCTCTGGGGCCAACGTCCTGACTTTC.

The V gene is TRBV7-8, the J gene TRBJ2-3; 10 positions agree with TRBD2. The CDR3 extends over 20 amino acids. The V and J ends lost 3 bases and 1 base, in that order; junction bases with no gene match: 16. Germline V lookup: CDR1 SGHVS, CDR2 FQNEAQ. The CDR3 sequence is CASSLENSGGTLIRTDTQYF. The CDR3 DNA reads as TGTGCCAGCAGCTTGGAGAATAGCGGGGGGACGTTGATCCGCACAGATACGCAGTATTTT.

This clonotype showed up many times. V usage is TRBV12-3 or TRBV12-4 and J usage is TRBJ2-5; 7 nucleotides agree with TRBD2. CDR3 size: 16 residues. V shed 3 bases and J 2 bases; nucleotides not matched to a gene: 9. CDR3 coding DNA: TGTGCCAGCAGTTTTTGGTGGGAGGGCCGTCAAGAGACCCAGTACTTC. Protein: CASSFWWEGRQETQYF.

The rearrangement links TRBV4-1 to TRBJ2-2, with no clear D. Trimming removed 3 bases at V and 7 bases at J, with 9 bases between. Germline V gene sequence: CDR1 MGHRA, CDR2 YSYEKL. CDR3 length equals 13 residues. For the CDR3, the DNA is TGCGCCAGCAGCCATACGCGGTTCGGGGAGCTGTTTTTT. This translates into CASSHTRFGELFF.

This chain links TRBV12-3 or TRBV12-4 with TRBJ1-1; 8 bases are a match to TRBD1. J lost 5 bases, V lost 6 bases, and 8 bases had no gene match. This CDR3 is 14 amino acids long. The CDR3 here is CASRVDRGRTEAFF. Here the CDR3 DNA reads TGTGCCAGCAGAGTAGACAGGGGAAGGACTGAAGCTTTCTTT.

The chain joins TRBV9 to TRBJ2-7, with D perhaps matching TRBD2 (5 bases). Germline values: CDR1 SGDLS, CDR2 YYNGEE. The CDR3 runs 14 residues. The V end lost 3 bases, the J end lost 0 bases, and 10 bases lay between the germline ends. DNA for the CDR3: TGTGCCAGCAGCGCCCCGGGGAACTCCTACGAGCAGTACTTC. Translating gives CASSAPGNSYEQYF.

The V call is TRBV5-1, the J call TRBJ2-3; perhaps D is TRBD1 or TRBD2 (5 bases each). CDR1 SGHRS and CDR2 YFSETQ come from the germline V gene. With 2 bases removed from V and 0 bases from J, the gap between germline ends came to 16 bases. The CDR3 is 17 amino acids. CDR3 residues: CASSLLGREYSTDTQYF. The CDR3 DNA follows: TGCGCCAGCAGCTTATTGGGCAGGGAGTATAGCACAGATACGCAGTATTTT.

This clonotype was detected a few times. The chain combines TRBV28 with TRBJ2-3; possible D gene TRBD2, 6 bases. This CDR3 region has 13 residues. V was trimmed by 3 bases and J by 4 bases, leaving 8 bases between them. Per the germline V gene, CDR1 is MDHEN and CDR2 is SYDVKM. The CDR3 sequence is CASSLVAADTQYF. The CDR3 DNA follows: TGTGCCAGCAGTTTGGTAGCGGCAGATACGCAGTATTTT. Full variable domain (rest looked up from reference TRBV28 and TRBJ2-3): DVKVTQSSRYLVKRTGEKVFLECVQDMDHENMFWYRQDPGLGLRLIYFSYDVKMKEKGDIPEGYSVSREKKERFSLILESASTNQTSMYLCASSLVAADTQYFGPGTRLTVL.

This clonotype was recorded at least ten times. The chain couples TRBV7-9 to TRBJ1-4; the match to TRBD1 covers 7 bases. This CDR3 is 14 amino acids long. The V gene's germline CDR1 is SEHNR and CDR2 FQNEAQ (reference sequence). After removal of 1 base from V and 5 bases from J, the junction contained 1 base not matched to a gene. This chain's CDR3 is CASSLEGANEKLFF. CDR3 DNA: TGTGCCAGCAGCTTAGAGGGGGCGAATGAAAAACTGTTTTTT.

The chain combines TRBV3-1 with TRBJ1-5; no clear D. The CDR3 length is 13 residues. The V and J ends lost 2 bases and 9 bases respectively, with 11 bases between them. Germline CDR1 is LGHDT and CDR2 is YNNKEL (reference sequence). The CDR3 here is CASSQHPPWPQHF. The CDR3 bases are TGTGCCAGCAGCCAACACCCGCCGTGGCCCCAGCATTTT.

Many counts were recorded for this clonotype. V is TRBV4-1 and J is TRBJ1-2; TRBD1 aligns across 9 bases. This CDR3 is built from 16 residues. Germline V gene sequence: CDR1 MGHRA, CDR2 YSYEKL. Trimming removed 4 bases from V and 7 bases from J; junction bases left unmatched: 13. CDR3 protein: CASSPDAGQGIAGYTF. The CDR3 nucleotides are TGCGCCAGCAGCCCTGACGCGGGACAGGGCATCGCTGGCTACACCTTC.